Included here is one TCR beta chain sequence, with context. Autoimmune disease history or systemic immunosuppression meant exclusion. The assay was immunoSEQ multiplex PCR, and TCRdb's table has in-frame clones only and misses some. The sample comprises approximately 160,000 clones, 94% of which are singletons, and approximately 0.3% rests with the top ten. These data come from a study of OX40 agonist ivuxolimab in advanced cancers. Overall study context: The patients received ivuxolimab by intravenous route every 2 weeks at 0.01 to 10 mg/kg.

CDR1 SNHLY and CDR2 FYNNEI come from the germline V gene. J was trimmed by 7 bases and V by 6 bases; bases with no gene match: 11. This CDR3 spans 15 amino acids. Sequenced here: CD4+ or CD8+ T cells sorted from blood, sampled in a trial of the OX40 agonist ivuxolimab. The receptor was isolated from an adult with an advanced solid tumor such as melanoma, head and neck, liver or kidney cancer. This chain joins TRBV2 and TRBJ2-7; TRBD2 aligns across 11 bases. The chain's CDR3 is CASRPLAGGVSEQYF. The DNA for the CDR3 is TGTGCCAGCAGGCCCCTAGCGGGAGGAGTATCTGAGCAGTACTTC.